These 10 T cell receptor beta chains were all obtained from the same sample, sequenced in a study of blood T cell repertoires in COVID-19. The assay was immunoSEQ multiplex PCR, and TCRdb's table has in-frame clones only and misses some. The sample contains about 300,000 clones, under 90% of which appear only once. Source material: PBMCs or T cells enriched from blood (not recorded which). Receptors were obtained from a woman aged 45-65 years who had been exposed to COVID-19.

The rearrangement uses TRBV6-4 and TRBJ1-1, with D maybe TRBD1 (5 bases). The length of the CDR3 is 13 residues. Germline V gene lookup returns CDR1 MRHNA and CDR2 SNTAGT. Trimming took 6 bases from V and 1 from J, leaving 9 bases between them. CDR3 coding DNA: TGTGCCAGCAGGGGGGGGAGGAACACTGAAGCTTTCTTT. This gives the protein CASRGGRNTEAFF.

The chain has TRBV7-8 and TRBJ1-5; D is unclear. The CDR3 runs to 17 residues. CDR1 is SGHVS and CDR2 is FQNEAQ in the germline V gene. Trimming took off 5 bases at V and 9 bases at J, with 26 bases between the two ends. CDR3 loop: CASSHAALTTISGPQHF. The CDR3 DNA reads TGTGCCAGCAGCCACGCCGCGCTCACCACGATTAGTGGGCCCCAGCATTTT.

This rearrangement joins TRBV3-1 (or the pseudogene TRBV3-2) to TRBJ2-3; TRBD2 aligns across 10 bases. J lost 1 base, V lost 4 bases, and 8 bases had no gene match. The CDR3 runs 17 residues. CDR1 and CDR2 from the germline V gene are LGHDT and YNNKEL (reference sequence). The CDR3 loop is CASSPVSGGAGTDTQYF. The CDR3 DNA follows: TGTGCCAGCAGCCCAGTCAGCGGGGGGGCGGGCACAGATACGCAGTATTTT.

This clone was counted a few times. The chain is built from TRBV29-1 and TRBJ1-2; TRBD1 matches 8 bases. Germline CDR1 and CDR2: SQVTM and ANQGSEA. The CDR3 totals 13 residues. The V segment lost 7 bases and the J segment 4 bases; nucleotides outside the gene matches: 8. The CDR3 DNA reads TGCAGCGCAGACGGGACAGGCGGCTATGGCTACACCTTC. This codes for CSADGTGGYGYTF.

V usage is TRBV5-1 and J usage is TRBJ1-4; D remains ambiguous. This CDR3 region has 15 residues. Germline V gives CDR1 SGHRS, CDR2 YFSETQ. V shed 4 bases and J shed 8 bases, with 18 bases lying between them. The CDR3 region is CASSNGMRVGEKLFF. CDR3 nucleotide sequence: TGCGCCAGCAGCAATGGGATGAGGGTCGGAGAAAAACTGTTTTTT.

The V call is TRBV5-6, the J call TRBJ1-2; D ambiguous. Germline V CDR1 and CDR2: SGHDT, YYEEEE. With 7 bases removed from V and 4 bases from J, the gap between germline ends came to 17 bases. The length of the CDR3 is 14 residues. CDR3 nucleotides: TGTGCCAGCGTCTCCACGGGTTTAGGCTATGGCTACACCTTC. Residues: CASVSTGLGYGYTF. The variable domain in full, completed from reference TRBV5-6 and TRBJ1-2, reads DAGVTQSPTHLIKTRGQQVTLRCSPKSGHDTVSWYQQALGQGPQFIFQYYEEEERQRGNFPDRFSGHQFPNYSSELNVNALLLGDSALYLCASVSTGLGYGYTFGSGTRLTVV.

The chain combines TRBV18 with TRBJ1-2; D may be TRBD1 (5 bases). The CDR3 spans 14 residues. Deletions cut 2 bases from V and 13 bases from J, with 20 bases between. CDR1 KGHSH and CDR2 LQKENI come from the germline V gene. CDR3 nucleotides: TGTGCCAGCTCACCAGACTCTTTAGGGGAAGCGTTCACCTTC. Its translation: CASSPDSLGEAFTF.

The chain is built from TRBV6-1 and TRBJ1-4; D is unclear. Germline V lookup: CDR1 MNHNS, CDR2 SASEGT. V lost 1 base and J 3 bases, leaving 9 bases between the germline ends. The CDR3 loop spans 15 amino acids. CDR3 DNA: TGTGCCAGCAGTGAAGGACTGGGAGCTAATGAAAAACTGTTTTTT. Translated: CASSEGLGANEKLFF.

V is TRBV5-5 and J is TRBJ1-3; D gene ambiguous. V lost 1 base and J 4 bases, leaving 9 bases between the germline ends. The CDR3 totals 14 residues. Looked up from germline, CDR1 is SGHKS and CDR2 is YYEKEE (reference sequence). DNA of the CDR3: TGTGCCAGCAGCTTGTCGGGAGGCGGAAACACCATATATTTT. Encoded protein: CASSLSGGGNTIYF.

The CDR3 region has the DNA TGCAGCGTTGAAGCCGCAGGAACGAACACTGAAGCTTTCTTT. Its translation is CSVEAAGTNTEAFF. The chain couples TRBV29-1 to TRBJ1-1; no clear D gene. CDR1 and CDR2 from the germline V gene are SQVTM and ANQGSEA. Trimming removed 1 base from V and 1 base from J, with 10 bases in between. The CDR3 is 14 residues long.